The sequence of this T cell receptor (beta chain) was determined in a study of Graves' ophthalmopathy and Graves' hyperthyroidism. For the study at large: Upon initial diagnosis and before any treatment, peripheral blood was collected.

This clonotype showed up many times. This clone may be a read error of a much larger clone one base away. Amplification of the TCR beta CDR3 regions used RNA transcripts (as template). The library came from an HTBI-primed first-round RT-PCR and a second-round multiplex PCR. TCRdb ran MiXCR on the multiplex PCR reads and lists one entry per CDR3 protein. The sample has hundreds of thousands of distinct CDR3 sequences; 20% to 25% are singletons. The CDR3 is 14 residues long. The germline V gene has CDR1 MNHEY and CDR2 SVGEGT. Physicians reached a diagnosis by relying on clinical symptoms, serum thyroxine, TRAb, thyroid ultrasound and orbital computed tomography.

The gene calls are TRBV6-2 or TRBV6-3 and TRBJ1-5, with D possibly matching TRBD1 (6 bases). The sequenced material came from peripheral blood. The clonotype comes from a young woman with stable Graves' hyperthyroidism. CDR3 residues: CACRQQGRNQPQHF. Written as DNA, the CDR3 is TGTGCCTGCAGGCAACAGGGTCGCAATCAGCCCCAGCATTTT.